These T cell receptor beta chains were read from a single sample in a study of cytomegalovirus exposure and HLA in healthy donors. The assay was immunoSEQ multiplex PCR, and TCRdb's table has in-frame clones only and misses some. The data contain 68,000 or so clones, about 82% of them singletons. The sequencing input was PBMCs. All receptors come from a woman between 25 and 40 years old in good health and CMV-seronegative. CDR3s include the opening cysteine and the closing phenylalanine or tryptophan. The D gene is left open where the match is weak. Size values are once, few and many counts, or a class for expanded clones, and some rows have none.

TRBV15	.	.	TRBJ2-7	CATSRETGYYEQYF	TGTGCCACCAGCAGGGAAACAGGGTACTACGAGCAGTACTTC
TRBV6-1	.	.	TRBJ1-1	CASSPLVGAGTEAFF	TGTGCCAGCAGCCCTCTCGTGGGGGCAGGAACTGAAGCTTTCTTT
TRBV29-1	.	TRBD1	TRBJ1-1	CSVKARGPTEAFF	TGCAGCGTCAAGGCGAGGGGGCCCACTGAAGCTTTCTTT
TRBV6-1	few	.	TRBJ1-5	CASSESVGRQPQHF	TGTGCCAGCAGTGAATCTGTGGGGCGTCAGCCCCAGCATTTT
TRBV6-5	.	TRBD1	TRBJ2-7	CASSYSAGQGYEQYF	TGTGCCAGCAGTTACTCGGCGGGACAGGGTTACGAGCAGTACTTC
TRBV6-1	.	.	TRBJ1-2	CASTRLLGGGYTF	TGTGCCAGCACTAGACTCCTGGGAGGTGGCTACACCTTC
TRBV6-5	.	.	TRBJ1-2	CASGSSGGYGYTF	TGTGCCAGCGGATCGTCCGGGGGTTACGGCTACACCTTC
TRBV7-2	.	.	TRBJ2-3	CASSLGSGPSTDTQYF	TGTGCCAGCAGCTTAGGAAGCGGGCCGAGCACAGATACGCAGTATTTT
TRBV4-3	.	TRBD1	TRBJ1-2	CASSQGRWTGSYGYTF	TGCGCCAGCAGCCAAGGTCGTTGGACAGGATCTTATGGCTACACCTTC
TRBV14	.	TRBD2	TRBJ2-7	CASSHRSGLAGEQYF	TGTGCCAGCAGCCATAGGTCCGGACTAGCAGGCGAGCAGTACTTC
TRBV28	.	.	TRBJ1-5	CASSLKGSQHF	TGTGCCAGCTCTCTCAAGGGGTCCCAGCATTTT
TRBV28	.	TRBD1	TRBJ2-7	CASAQGVDYEQYF	TGTGCCAGCGCCCAGGGGGTGGACTACGAGCAGTACTTC
TRBV30	few	TRBD2	TRBJ2-1	CAWTSSGRMNNEQFF	TGTGCCTGGACCTCTAGCGGGAGAATGAACAATGAGCAGTTCTTC
TRBV30	once	.	TRBJ1-6	CAWRGLHDRRYSPLHF	TGTGCCTGGAGAGGGCTTCACGACAGGCGTTATTCACCCCTCCACTTT
TRBV10-3	few	TRBD2	TRBJ2-7	CAISTSGRSSYEQYF	TGTGCCATCAGTACAAGCGGGAGGAGCTCCTACGAGCAGTACTTC
TRBV9	.	TRBD1	TRBJ1-1	CASSVGDRDYTEAFF	TGTGCCAGCAGCGTCGGGGACAGGGACTACACTGAAGCTTTCTTT
TRBV10-2	.	TRBD1	TRBJ2-5	CASKKGQVAQETQYF	TGCGCCAGTAAAAAAGGACAGGTAGCCCAAGAGACCCAGTACTTC
TRBV27	once	.	TRBJ2-2	CASSFQITGELFF	TGTGCCAGCAGTTTCCAGATCACCGGGGAGCTGTTTTTT
TRBV5-6	.	.	TRBJ1-5	CASSFEGGQPQHF	TGTGCCAGCAGTTTCGAGGGCGGCCAGCCCCAGCATTTT
TRBV28	.	.	TRBJ2-7	CASSFMGKEDEQYF	TGTGCCAGCAGTTTCATGGGGAAGGAGGACGAGCAGTACTTC
TRBV28	.	.	TRBJ1-4	CASSLSGHGNEKLFF	TGTGCCAGCAGTTTGTCGGGACACGGGAATGAAAAACTGTTTTTT
TRBV10-3	.	TRBD1	TRBJ2-7	CAISPGTENYEQYF	TGTGCCATCAGCCCCGGGACAGAAAACTACGAGCAGTACTTC
TRBV30	.	.	TRBJ1-1	CAWSSYTGGAFF	TGTGCCTGGAGTTCCTACACCGGGGGAGCTTTCTTT
TRBV30	once	TRBD1	TRBJ1-2	CAWDRVYGYTF	TGTGCCTGGGACAGGGTATATGGCTACACCTTC
TRBV5-8	.	TRBD1	TRBJ1-4	CASSLTRQGKELFF	TGTGCCAGCAGCTTGACGAGACAGGGAAAGGAACTGTTTTTT
TRBV4-1	.	.	TRBJ2-2	CASSQEGSGELFF	TGCGCCAGCAGCCAAGAGGGCTCCGGGGAGCTGTTTTTT
TRBV30	few	.	TRBJ1-5	CACDISNQPQHF	TGTGCCTGCGACATTAGCAATCAGCCCCAGCATTTT
TRBV11-2	.	TRBD1	TRBJ1-2	CASSFGTGYDGYTF	TGTGCCAGCAGCTTCGGGACAGGGTATGACGGCTACACCTTC
TRBV30	.	TRBD2	TRBJ2-2	CAWSVSGRVGELFF	TGTGCCTGGAGTGTAAGCGGGAGGGTCGGGGAGCTGTTTTTT
TRBV6-6	.	.	TRBJ2-7	CASSNQVGGGYEQYF	TGTGCCAGCAGCAACCAGGTGGGGGGTGGTTACGAGCAGTACTTC
TRBV6-5	.	.	TRBJ1-5	CASSYDSSNQPQHF	TGTGCCAGCAGTTATGACAGCAGCAATCAGCCCCAGCATTTT
TRBV25-1	.	.	TRBJ2-2	CASSEGDTRTGELFF	TGTGCCAGCAGTGAGGGGGACACCAGGACCGGGGAGCTGTTTTTT
TRBV28	.	TRBD1	TRBJ2-7	CASSEGAAEQYF	TGTGCCAGCAGTGAGGGGGCCGCCGAGCAGTACTTC